Included here is one TCR beta chain sequence, with context. What it binds is not known. These data are taken from a study of T cells in Graves' hyperthyroidism and ophthalmopathy. Overall study results and limits: Ophthalmopathy was predicted by the model a median of around 5.9 months ahead of onset.

TCR beta CDR3 regions were amplified from RNA. The HTBI primer set drove a first-round RT-PCR of the TCR CDR3. MiXCR, applied by TCRdb to the multiplex PCR reads, yields one record per CDR3 protein. Among some 350,000 distinct CDR3 sequences listed, roughly 13% were seen once. This CDR3 contains 15 residues. Germline values: CDR1 MGHDK, CDR2 SYGVNS. The ends were cut back, 7 bases at V and 5 bases at J, with 18 bases in the middle. The cohort's ophthalmopathy patients, a group with duration under 3 months, had a Clinical Activity Score of at least 3 and a NOSPECS grade of at least 4. Researchers barred patients who had uncontrolled infection, other autoimmune disease, pregnancy or lactation. In making diagnoses, clinical symptoms, serum thyroxine and TRAb, thyroid ultrasound and orbital computed tomography were all used.

The rearrangement uses TRBV25-1 and TRBJ2-1; tentative D call: TRBD1 (6 bases). Sequences were obtained from blood. The sequence came from a woman in her forties with Graves' ophthalmopathy. The CDR3 DNA sequence: TGTGCCAGCACGTCAGGAGTGACAGGCCACAATGAGCAGTTCTTC. Its translation: CASTSGVTGHNEQFF.